This T cell receptor (beta chain) originates from a study of STAT5B mutations in CD4+ large granular lymphocyte leukemia. About the study: Cryopreserved patient cells were CD8-depleted, then anti-CD4 bead selected. Points from the study as a whole: 8/27 top patient clones versus 2/35 control clones were TRBV06-family.

Trimming cost V 7 bases and J 8 bases, with 17 bases left between them. The CDR3 consists of 13 residues. From germline, CDR1 is ENHRY and CDR2 SYGVKD. This clone is categorized as hyperexpanded. Its antigen is still unknown. Per the original methods: Productive clonotypes were detectable down to 2.59 x 10-5 frequency. Repertoires were generated with immunoSEQ multiplex PCR, while TCRdb's copy carries only in-frame clones and drops some. Clone size and V and J calls were adopted from that table, with D and trimming inferred from the DNA. The sample yields around 700 clones, roughly two thirds seen once.

This chain links TRBV10-3 with TRBJ1-2, with TRBD1 as a possible D gene (5 bases). The clonotype comes from a man aged 55 to 70 with CD4+ T-cell large granular lymphocyte leukemia. Source material: PBMCs. CDR3 in amino acids: CAINEGPGQGYTF. The CDR3 coding sequence is TGTGCCATCAACGAAGGGCCAGGGCAGGGCTACACCTTC.